This TCR beta chain stems from a study of shared clonotypes between healthy human individuals. Findings of the study overall: In this cohort, only blood was sampled, and tissue repertoires likely differ.

Libraries were prepared by immunoSEQ multiplex PCR; TCRdb keeps only in-frame clonotypes and omits some of them. The sample yields around 650,000 clones, roughly 96% seen once. CD45RO negativity and positive selection for CCR7 defined naive CD8 cells, a population that excluded terminally differentiated effector memory CD45RA+ cells. With regard to this clone: Its antigen is as yet unknown.

Per the germline V gene, CDR1 is WSHSY and CDR2 is SAAADI. The V gene lost 5 bases and the J gene lost 2 bases, with 13 bases spanning the gap. The CDR3 runs 15 residues. This TCR came from a woman in her thirties in good health. The V and J genes are TRBV10-2 and TRBJ2-1; the D gene is possibly TRBD2 (6 bases). Input material: naive CD8+ T cells sorted from blood. CDR3 nucleotide sequence: TGCGCCAGCAGTCCAGGGACTGCCACCTACAATGAGCAGTTCTTC. It codes for CASSPGTATYNEQFF.